Listed below are T cell receptor beta chains from one sample, sequenced in a study of cytomegalovirus exposure and HLA in healthy donors. Assay: immunoSEQ multiplex PCR; the TCRdb copy retains only in-frame clones and omits some. The sample holds 120,000 to 150,000 clones, about 80% seen once. What was sequenced was PBMCs. Source of these receptors: a male donor in good health and CMV-seronegative. CDR3s include the opening cysteine and the closing phenylalanine or tryptophan. A D gene is named only where the DNA matches it firmly. Some rows mark clone size as missing; the rest say once, few, many or name a class of expanded clone.

14,.,TRBV5-1,.,TRBJ1-1,TGCGCCAGCAGCCTGACAGGTCTGAACACTGAAGCTTTCTTT,CASSLTGLNTEAFF
14,.,TRBV11-3,.,TRBJ2-7,TGTGCCAGCAGCTCCAGACAGGCCCTCTACGAGCAGTACTTC,CASSSRQALYEQYF
15,TRBD1,TRBV7-2,.,TRBJ2-5,TGTGCCAGCAGCCCCGGGACAGGGGGCGCGGAGACCCAGTACTTC,CASSPGTGGAETQYF
13,TRBD1,TRBV15,.,TRBJ2-7,TGTGCCACCAGCACCGCGGACAGGGACGAGCAGTACTTC,CATSTADRDEQYF
12,.,TRBV19,.,TRBJ1-1,TGTGCCAGTGTTTCGTGGAACACTGAAGCTTTCTTT,CASVSWNTEAFF
15,.,TRBV5-6,.,TRBJ1-3,TGTGCCAGCAGCTTGGAAGGGAGGTCTGGAAACACCATATATTTT,CASSLEGRSGNTIYF
14,.,TRBV27,.,TRBJ1-6,TGTGCCAGCAGCTGGACAGCTTCTAATTCACCCCTCCACTTT,CASSWTASNSPLHF
15,.,TRBV9,.,TRBJ1-3,TGTGCCAGCAGCGAGGGGGATTCGTCTGGAAACACCATATATTTT,CASSEGDSSGNTIYF
12,.,TRBV7-2,.,TRBJ2-7,TGTGCCAGCAGCTTAGGTGGCTGGGAGCAGTACTTC,CASSLGGWEQYF
16,.,TRBV5-1,.,TRBJ1-2,TGCGCCAGCAGCTTGGAGACAGCAAGGTCTCTCTATGGCTACACCTTC,CASSLETARSLYGYTF
16,TRBD1,TRBV6-5,.,TRBJ1-3,TGTGCCAGCAGTTACTCGAGACAGGGATATGGAAACACCATATATTTT,CASSYSRQGYGNTIYF
17,.,TRBV4-1,.,TRBJ1-3,TGCGCCAGCAGCCAAGTGTTGGCAGGGGAATTGGGAAACACCATATATTTT,CASSQVLAGELGNTIYF
15,TRBD1,TRBV19,.,TRBJ2-3,TGTGCCAGTAGCTCACAGGGGGCAGTTACAGATACGCAGTATTTT,CASSSQGAVTDTQYF
12,.,TRBV7-9,.,TRBJ2-1,TGTGCCAGCAGCCCCGCCGGCAATGAGCAGTTCTTC,CASSPAGNEQFF
15,.,TRBV6-1,.,TRBJ1-6,TGTGCCAGCAGTGAATTAATAGCATTTAATTCACCCCTCCACTTT,CASSELIAFNSPLHF
14,.,TRBV2,.,TRBJ1-2,TGTGCCAGCAGGGCATTTAGGGGCCCGCCGGGCTACACCTTC,CASRAFRGPPGYTF
15,TRBD1,TRBV11-3,.,TRBJ1-1,TGTGCCAGCAGCGGTCGGGGACAGGGGAACACTGAAGCTTTCTTT,CASSGRGQGNTEAFF
15,TRBD1,TRBV5-1,.,TRBJ2-7,TGCGCCAGCAGCTTGATTCGGACAGGGCCCACCGAGCAGTACTTC,CASSLIRTGPTEQYF
15,TRBD1,TRBV30,.,TRBJ1-2,TGTGCCTGGAACACCAACAGGGGGTTTAACTATGGCTACACCTTC,CAWNTNRGFNYGYTF
14,TRBD1,TRBV5-5,.,TRBJ2-5,TGTGCCAGCAGCCCGGGACAGGCCCAAGAGACCCAGTACTTC,CASSPGQAQETQYF
15,.,TRBV30,.,TRBJ1-4,TGTGCCTGGAAGAAGGGGGACACAGATAATGAAAAACTGTTTTTT,CAWKKGDTDNEKLFF
15,TRBD1,TRBV9,.,TRBJ2-1,TGTGCCAGCAGCGCCGGACAGGTTCCCTACAATGAGCAGTTCTTC,CASSAGQVPYNEQFF
16,.,TRBV9,.,TRBJ2-1,TGTGCCAGCACCTGGGGGCTAGCGGCCTCCTACAATGAGCAGTTCTTC,CASTWGLAASYNEQFF
15,.,TRBV7-2,.,TRBJ1-5,TGTGCCAGCAGCTTAGCTCCAGGGGACAATCAGCCCCAGCATTTT,CASSLAPGDNQPQHF
15,TRBD1,TRBV6-5,.,TRBJ1-6,TGTGCCAGCAGTTACCAGACAGGGAAGAATTCACCCCTCCACTTT,CASSYQTGKNSPLHF
14,TRBD1,TRBV6-1,once,TRBJ1-2,TGTGCCAGCAGTGAATTAGGACAGGCCTATGGCTACACCTTC,CASSELGQAYGYTF
15,TRBD1,TRBV6-1,.,TRBJ2-2,TGTGCCAGTACCCGGGACAGGGGAGGCACCGGGGAGCTGTTTTTT,CASTRDRGGTGELFF
17,.,TRBV6-7,.,TRBJ1-6,TGTGCCAGCCAGAATGCCCGATGGACAGTTCGCAATTCACCCCTCCACTTT,CASQNARWTVRNSPLHF
14,TRBD1,TRBV4-3,once,TRBJ1-1,TGCGCCAGCAGCCAACGGACAGGGTACACTGAAGCTTTCTTT,CASSQRTGYTEAFF
15,TRBD1,TRBV18,.,TRBJ1-5,TGTGCCAGCTCACCACAGGGGGCGAGCAATCAGCCCCAGCATTTT,CASSPQGASNQPQHF
13,.,TRBV30,once,TRBJ2-5,TGTGCCTGGAGTGCCCAATCCCCCGAGACCCAGTACTTC,CAWSAQSPETQYF
19,TRBD2,TRBV19,.,TRBJ2-4,TGTGCCAGTAGTCTAATACTAGCGGGGGGCCTTTTAGCCAAAAACATTCAGTACTTC,CASSLILAGGLLAKNIQYF
16,TRBD1,TRBV5-1,.,TRBJ1-2,TGCGCCAGCAGCTACTCCGGGACAGGGGGCAGCTATGGCTACACCTTC,CASSYSGTGGSYGYTF
15,TRBD1,TRBV7-9,few,TRBJ2-3,TGTGCCAGCAGCTATAGACAGGGGGGCACAGATACGCAGTATTTT,CASSYRQGGTDTQYF
24,.,TRBV7-1,.,TRBJ2-5,TGTGCCAGCAGCTCCCGCGAGAAGTTGTTTTTGGGGTCGGTAGCGTCCGTCGGCCAAGAGACCCAGTACTTC,CASSSREKLFLGSVASVGQETQYF
15,.,TRBV6-5,.,TRBJ2-1,TGTGCCAGCAGAACAGCATTCAGCTCCTACAATGAGCAGTTCTTC,CASRTAFSSYNEQFF
13,.,TRBV7-2,.,TRBJ1-5,TGTGCCAGCAGCCCCCCTTTGAATCAGCCCCAGCATTTT,CASSPPLNQPQHF